These 28 T cell receptor beta chains originate from one sample sequenced in a study of glioma-infiltrating T cells after dendritic cell vaccination listed by TCRdb under 2016. The library was prepared using the immunoSEQ multiplex PCR assay. This is the immuneACCESS table as TCRdb keeps it, with only in-frame sequences that have V and J called. A part of the clones is gone; compared with another copy, unresolved V genes explain less than half, and the rest is unexplained. Within this sample are about 87,000 clones, with roughly 87% of them counted one time only. Together, the top ten hold less than 8% of the sample. In light of the paper, this sample's time point label describes: after dendritic cell vaccination, including at tumor progression/relapse. Here the sequenced sample was blood, taken after dendritic cell vaccination. These receptors all come from a human donor with glioblastoma.

This clone was seen only once. The chain combines TRBV27 with TRBJ2-7; TRBD2 might be the D (6 bases). The CDR3 contains 12 residues. CDR1 and CDR2 from the germline V gene are MNHEY and SMNVEV (reference sequence). The V and J ends lost 5 bases and 6 bases respectively, with 11 bases between them. The CDR3 region is CASSILGGEQYF. CDR3 nucleotides: TGTGCCAGCAGTATACTCGGGGGCGAGCAGTACTTC.

The chain combines TRBV4-1 with TRBJ1-2; D not certain. The CDR3 runs 16 residues. Germline V gene data show CDR1 as MGHRA and CDR2 as YSYEKL. Trimming pared 0 bases from V and 2 bases from J, leaving 13 bases between. The DNA of the CDR3 is TGCGCCAGCAGCCAAGATCCTGGCCTCCGAAACTATGGCTACACCTTC. This encodes CASSQDPGLRNYGYTF.

The chain recombines TRBV7-9 with TRBJ1-2, with D perhaps TRBD1 (6 bases). V shed 1 base and J shed 3 bases, with 9 bases lying between them. The CDR3 is 14 amino acids. CDR1 and CDR2 (germline): SEHNR, FQNEAQ (reference sequence). CDR3 loop: CASSLGQVDYGYTF. CDR3 nucleotides: TGTGCCAGCAGCTTAGGACAGGTTGACTATGGCTACACCTTC.

The chain couples TRBV7-3 to TRBJ2-1; 16 nucleotides agree with TRBD2. The germline V gene encodes CDR1 SGHTA and CDR2 FQGTGA. The CDR3 has 16 amino acids. V trimming: 4 bases; J trimming: 8 bases; junction bases outside the gene matches: 5. This chain's CDR3 is CASSYGTSGGAYEQFF. The CDR3 coding sequence is TGTGCCAGCAGCTACGGGACTAGCGGGGGGGCGTATGAGCAGTTCTTC.

As concerns this clone: The final CDR3 position lacks the conserved phenylalanine or tryptophan, pointing to a likely read error. The J gene is TRBJ1-2, the V gene TRBV5-1, with TRBD1 as a possible D gene (6 bases). Trimming removed 4 bases from V and 6 bases from J, with 19 bases in between. CDR1 is SGHRS and CDR2 is YFSETQ in the germline V gene. This CDR3 is built from 15 residues. This chain's CDR3 is CASSLTVQGLDGYTS. The CDR3 coding sequence is TGCGCCAGCAGCCTAACAGTACAGGGATTGGATGGCTACACCTCC.

The chain carries TRBV7-8 and TRBJ1-3; the match to TRBD1 covers 7 bases. This CDR3 region has 18 residues. The germline V gene encodes CDR1 SGHVS and CDR2 FQNEAQ. V lost 3 bases, J lost 2 bases, and 13 bases stayed unmatched. CDR3 nucleotides: TGTGCCAGCAGCTTTCGTACAGGGGCCAGCTTGACTGGAAACACCATATATTTT. It codes for CASSFRTGASLTGNTIYF. Full variable domain (rest looked up from reference TRBV7-8 and TRBJ1-3): GAGVSQSPRYKVAKRGQDVALRCDPISGHVSLFWYQQALGQGPEFLTYFQNEAQLDKSGLPSDRFFAERPEGSVSTLKIQRTQQEDSAVYLCASSFRTGASLTGNTIYFGEGSWLTVV.

This clone was seen only a few times. The chain carries TRBV6-1 and TRBJ1-4; D call uncertain. Trimming stripped 5 bases from V and 0 bases from J, with 4 bases between. Germline CDR1 and CDR2: MNHNS and SASEGT. This CDR3 has 13 residues. CDR3 in amino acids: CASSYTTNEKLFF. For the CDR3, the DNA is TGTGCCAGCAGTTATACAACTAATGAAAAACTGTTTTTT.

The rearrangement uses TRBV27 and TRBJ1-1; D is perhaps TRBD1 (5 bases). This CDR3 contains 14 residues. V lost 7 bases to trimming and J lost 4 bases, with 16 bases between them. From germline, CDR1 is MNHEY and CDR2 SMNVEV (reference sequence). CDR3 nucleotide sequence: TGTGCCAGCAACCTTGCGGGGGTGAGCACTGAAGCTTTCTTT. It encodes CASNLAGVSTEAFF.

The chain links TRBV9 to TRBJ1-2, with D tentatively TRBD1 (5 bases). V lost 2 bases to trimming and J lost 1 base, with 12 bases between them. This CDR3 is 15 amino acids long. Per the germline V gene, CDR1 is SGDLS and CDR2 is YYNGEE. In DNA form, the CDR3 reads TGTGCCAGCAGCGTTGACAGCTCTTATAACTATGGCTACACCTTC. This translates into CASSVDSSYNYGYTF.

For this clone: The identical CDR3 is also encoded by other nucleotide sequences in the sample. The CDR3 nucleotides read TGTGCCAGCAGTAACCGACAGGGTGGTAACGAGCAGTACTTC. Amino acids: CASSNRQGGNEQYF. V usage is TRBV6-5 and J usage is TRBJ2-7; TRBD1 matches 7 bases. Germline V CDR1 and CDR2: MNHEY, SVGAGI. The V gene end was trimmed by 5 bases and the J gene end by 5 bases; junction bases not matched to a gene: 9. There are 14 residues in the CDR3.

The chain combines TRBV6-1 with TRBJ2-7; no clear D. Trimming shortened V by 0 bases and J by 4 bases, and 16 bases separated the two germline ends. From germline, CDR1 is MNHNS and CDR2 SASEGT. This CDR3 contains 16 residues. The CDR3, as DNA: TGTGCCAGCAGTGAAGCGCACACAGTTCCTTCGTACGAGCAGTACTTC. Its protein product is CASSEAHTVPSYEQYF.

V gene TRBV4-1 combines with J gene TRBJ1-5; D gene unclear. The CDR3 covers 15 residues. V lost 0 bases and J lost 13, with 19 bases in between. Germline-derived CDR1 and CDR2 are MGHRA and YSYEKL. Here the CDR3 DNA reads TGCGCCAGCAGCCAAGACCACAATTGGCCCAGCGAACAGCATTTT. This translates into CASSQDHNWPSEQHF.

This clone was counted between two and nine times. The chain is built from TRBV4-2 and TRBJ2-3; 9 bases fit TRBD1. J was trimmed by 5 bases and V by 2 bases; bases with no gene match: 5. The CDR3 spans 15 residues. The V gene's germline CDR1 is LGHNA and CDR2 YNFKEQ. CDR3 sequence: CASSQTGQGGDTQYF. The DNA for the CDR3 is TGTGCCAGCAGCCAAACGGGACAGGGTGGAGATACGCAGTATTTT.

The chain has TRBV5-6 and TRBJ1-2; TRBD1 matches at 7 bases. The trim removed 3 bases at V and 11 bases at J, leaving 7 bases unmatched. The CDR3 loop spans 12 amino acids. Germline V gene data show CDR1 as SGHDT and CDR2 as YYEEEE. CDR3 sequence reads: CASSSGQTLYTF. The CDR3 DNA reads as TGTGCCAGCAGCTCGGGACAGACCTTATACACCTTC.

The chain recombines TRBV5-6 with TRBJ1-1; 11 nucleotides match TRBD1. Germline lookup yields CDR1 SGHDT and CDR2 YYEEEE. The CDR3 covers 15 residues. J was trimmed by 5 bases and V by 4 bases; bases with no gene match: 7. CDR3 sequence reads: CASSQDRGLGTEAFF. The CDR3 DNA reads as TGTGCCAGCAGCCAGGACAGGGGGCTAGGAACTGAAGCTTTCTTT.

The rearrangement uses TRBV4-3 and TRBJ2-3; no reliable D call. The CDR3 extends over 12 amino acids. The V end was cut by 1 base, the J end by 5 bases, with 4 bases between. Germline CDR1 and CDR2: LGHNA and YSLEER. The CDR3, as DNA: TGCGCCAGCAGCCAAGGAGGAGATACGCAGTATTTT. This codes for CASSQGGDTQYF.

The chain carries TRBV7-3 and TRBJ2-5; 7 bases agree with TRBD1. The trim removed 5 bases at V and 5 bases at J, leaving 5 bases unmatched. Germline CDR1 is SGHTA and CDR2 is FQGTGA. This CDR3 has 13 amino acids. The CDR3 region has the DNA TGTGCCAGCAGCGCCAGGGGGTGGGAGACCCAGTACTTC. Translating it yields CASSARGWETQYF.

The chain uses TRBV5-1 and TRBJ1-1, with TRBD1 as a possible D gene (5 bases). Between the trimmed V and J ends, which lost 5 bases and 0 bases, there was a span of 8 bases. Germline V gene data show CDR1 as SGHRS and CDR2 as YFSETQ. The length of the CDR3 is 13 residues. The CDR3 spells CASSDRMNTEAFF. CDR3 in DNA: TGCGCCAGCAGTGACAGAATGAACACTGAAGCTTTCTTT.

The chain has TRBV5-8 and TRBJ1-4; TRBD1 agrees at 7 bases. The V and J ends lost 4 bases and 5 bases, in that order; junction bases with no gene match: 8. The CDR3 runs to 15 residues. The germline CDR1 and CDR2 sequences are SGHTS and YDEGEE. The DNA of the CDR3 is TGTGCCAGCAGCGGGGGGACAGTAGAGAATGAAAAACTGTTTTTT. It codes for CASSGGTVENEKLFF.

J is TRBJ2-7 and V is TRBV5-1; no reliable D call. CDR3 length: 14 amino acids. V was cut by 0 bases and J by 0 bases, with 7 bases left in between. Germline loops: CDR1 SGHRS, CDR2 YFSETQ. CDR3 sequence reads: CASSLGLSSYEQYF. The CDR3 nucleotides read TGCGCCAGCAGCTTGGGACTGAGCTCCTACGAGCAGTACTTC. Full variable domain (missing parts from reference TRBV5-1 and TRBJ2-7): KAGVTQTPRYLIKTRGQQVTLSCSPISGHRSVSWYQQTPGQGLQFLFEYFSETQRNKGNFPGRFSGRQFSNSRSEMNVSTLELGDSALYLCASSLGLSSYEQYFGPGTRLTVT.

The V and J genes are TRBV15 and TRBJ1-5; 7 positions agree with TRBD1. Per germline, CDR1 LNHNV and CDR2 YYDKDF (reference sequence). The trim removed 1 base at V and 7 bases at J, leaving 4 bases unmatched. This CDR3 comprises 14 residues. CDR3 DNA: TGTGCCACCAGCAGAGGACAGGGCCGGCAGCCCCAGCATTTT. Translation gives CATSRGQGRQPQHF.

This chain uses TRBV15 with TRBJ1-5, with 7 bases aligning to TRBD1. CDR3 size: 14 residues. Trimming cost V 0 bases and J 7 bases; bases outside gene matches: 3. Germline CDR1 LNHNV, CDR2 YYDKDF (reference sequence). The CDR3 region has the DNA TGTGCCACCAGCAGAGACAGGGGGATACAGCCCCAGCATTTT. Its protein product is CATSRDRGIQPQHF. Full variable domain (outside the CDR3, taken from reference TRBV15 and TRBJ1-5): DAMVIQNPRYQVTQFGKPVTLSCSQTLNHNVMYWYQQKSSQAPKLLFHYYDKDFNNEADTPDNFQSRRPNTSFCFLDIRSPGLGDTAMYLCATSRDRGIQPQHFGDGTRLSIL.

V and J are TRBV2 and TRBJ2-3; weak D call: TRBD2 (6 bases). Germline V gene data show CDR1 as SNHLY and CDR2 as FYNNEI. The CDR3 contains 14 residues. V lost 4 bases to trimming and J lost 0 bases, with 8 bases between them. CDR3 DNA: TGTGCCAGCAGTGGGGGGGTTAGCACAGATACGCAGTATTTT. Protein sequence: CASSGGVSTDTQYF.

The V gene is TRBV7-2, the J gene TRBJ2-3; weak D call: TRBD2 (5 bases). The CDR3 is made up of 13 amino acids. Between the trimmed V and J ends, which lost 5 bases and 11 bases, there was a span of 17 bases. Germline CDR1 reads SGHTA; CDR2 reads FQGNSA. DNA of the CDR3: TGTGCCAGCAGCCCCCGGAGGTTGGAGGAGCAGTATTTT. It encodes CASSPRRLEEQYF.

The gene calls are TRBV7-2 and TRBJ2-1; possible D gene TRBD1, 6 bases. The CDR3 runs 15 residues. With 3 bases removed from V and 1 base from J, the gap between germline ends came to 10 bases. CDR1 and CDR2 from the germline V gene are SGHTA and FQGNSA. The CDR3 sequence: CASSLTQGSYNEQFF. CDR3 nucleotides: TGTGCCAGCAGCTTGACACAGGGTTCCTACAATGAGCAGTTCTTC. Full variable domain (outside the CDR3, taken from reference TRBV7-2 and TRBJ2-1): GAGVSQSPSNKVTEKGKDVELRCDPISGHTALYWYRQSLGQGLEFLIYFQGNSAPDKSGLPSDRFSAERTGGSVSTLTIQRTQQEDSAVYLCASSLTQGSYNEQFFGPGTRLTVL.

This chain links TRBV7-8 with TRBJ2-7; tentatively, D is TRBD1 (6 bases). Germline CDR1 reads SGHVS; CDR2 reads FQNEAQ. This CDR3 has 16 residues. The V end was cut by 0 bases, the J end by 3 bases, with 15 bases between. CDR3 protein: CASSLAPGQLIYEQYF. The CDR3 DNA sequence: TGTGCCAGCAGCTTAGCACCGGGACAACTAATCTACGAGCAGTACTTC.

The DNA of the CDR3 is TGTGCCAGCAGACGAGACAGAAACACTGAAGCTTTCTTT. Encoded protein: CASRRDRNTEAFF. The J gene is TRBJ1-1, the V gene TRBV6-5; D is possibly TRBD1 (5 bases). Per the germline V gene, CDR1 is MNHEY and CDR2 is SVGAGI. V lost 6 bases to trimming and J lost 2 bases, with 10 bases between them. This CDR3 contains 13 residues.

V usage is TRBV5-1 and J usage is TRBJ2-5; the D gene is possibly TRBD2 (5 bases). Germline CDR1 and CDR2: SGHRS and YFSETQ. The V end was cut by 4 bases, the J end by 5 bases, with 6 bases between. The CDR3 length is 11 residues. CDR3: CASSGGETQYF. CDR3 bases: TGCGCCAGCAGCGGCGGGGAGACCCAGTACTTC. Full variable domain (missing parts from reference TRBV5-1 and TRBJ2-5): KAGVTQTPRYLIKTRGQQVTLSCSPISGHRSVSWYQQTPGQGLQFLFEYFSETQRNKGNFPGRFSGRQFSNSRSEMNVSTLELGDSALYLCASSGGETQYFGPGTRLLVL.